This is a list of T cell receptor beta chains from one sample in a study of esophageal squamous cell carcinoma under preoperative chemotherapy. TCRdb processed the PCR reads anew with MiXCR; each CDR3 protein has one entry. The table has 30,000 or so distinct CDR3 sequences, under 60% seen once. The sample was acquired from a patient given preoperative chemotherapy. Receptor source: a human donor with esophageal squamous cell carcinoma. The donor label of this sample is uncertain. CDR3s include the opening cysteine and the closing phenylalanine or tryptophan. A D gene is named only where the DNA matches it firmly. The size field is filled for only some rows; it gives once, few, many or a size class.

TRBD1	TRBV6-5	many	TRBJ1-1	CASSYSPGQGTTEAFF	TGTGCCAGCAGTTACTCGCCCGGACAGGGGACGACTGAAGCTTTCTTT
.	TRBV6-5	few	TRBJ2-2	CASSYGQPNTGELFF	TGTGCCAGCAGTTATGGGCAGCCGAACACCGGGGAGCTGTTTTTT
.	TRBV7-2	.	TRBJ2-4	CGSSYGLWAKDMQYF	TGTGGCAGCAGCTACGGGCTGTGGGCCAAAGACATGCAGTACTTC
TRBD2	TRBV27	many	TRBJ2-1	CASSLRLAGANEQFF	TGTGCCAGCAGTTTGAGGCTAGCGGGGGCTAATGAGCAGTTCTTC
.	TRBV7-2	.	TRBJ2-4	CARGRQGEDTQYF	TGTGCCAGGGGGCGGCAGGGCGAAGACACGCAGTACTTC
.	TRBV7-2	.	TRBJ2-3	CASRGRGGRRTDTQYF	TGTGCCAGCAGGGGGCGTGGGGGGCGACGCACAGATACGCAGTATTTT
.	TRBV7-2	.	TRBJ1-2	CASSFGYNTGDFF	TGTGCCAGCAGCTTCGGATATAACACTGGAGACTTCTTC
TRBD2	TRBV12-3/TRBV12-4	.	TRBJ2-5	CAGSGGRGEETQYF	TGTGCGGGCAGCGGGGGGAGAGGCGAAGAGACCCAGTACTTC
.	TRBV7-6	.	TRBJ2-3	CASSPARGAGTQYF	TGTGCCAGCAGCCCAGCCAGGGGAGCGGGTACGCAGTATTTT
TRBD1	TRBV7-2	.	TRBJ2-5	CASRRDRSQETQYF	TGTGCCAGCAGACGGGACAGGTCCCAAGAGACCCAGTACTTC
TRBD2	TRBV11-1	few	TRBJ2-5	CASREGLAGTQYF	TGTGCCAGCAGGGAGGGGCTAGCGGGGACCCAGTACTTC
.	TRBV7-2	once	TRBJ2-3	CASRFRWGQRQDTQYF	TGTGCCAGCAGGTTTCGCTGGGGGCAACGCCAAGATACCCAGTATTTT
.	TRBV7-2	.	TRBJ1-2	CASSFGSNYEASF	TGTGCCAGCAGCTTCGGATCTAACTATGAAGCTTCCTTC
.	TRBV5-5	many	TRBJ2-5	CASSYGTALTQYF	TGTGCCAGCAGCTACGGGACCGCGTTGACCCAGTACTTC
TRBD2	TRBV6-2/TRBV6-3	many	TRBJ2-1	CASSSFRTSGASYNEQFF	TGTGCCAGCAGTTCCTTTAGGACTAGCGGGGCCTCCTACAATGAGCAGTTCTTC
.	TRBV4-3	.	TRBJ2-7	CASSQARDSFYEQYF	TGCGCCAGCAGCCAGGCCCGGGACTCATTTTACGAGCAGTACTTC
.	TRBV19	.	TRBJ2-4	CASSLQDSKNIQYF	TGTGCCAGTAGCCTACAGGATAGCAAAAACATTCAGTACTTC